This is a list of T cell receptor beta chains from one sample in a study of blood T cell repertoires in COVID-19. TCRdb's table, derived via immunoSEQ multiplex PCR, lists solely in-frame clones and lacks some. The table has approximately 150,000 clones, 70% to 90% seen once; the top ten hold about 3.7%. Sequencing was done on a sample of PBMCs or T cells enriched from blood (not recorded which). All receptors derive from a woman aged 45-59 years with acute COVID-19. Both conserved end residues are part of each CDR3. The D gene is left open where the match is weak. Rows give clone size only sometimes, using once, few, many, or a class for an expanded clone.

d_gene,abundance,v_gene,j_gene,CDR3aa,CDR3nt
-,-,TRBV25-1,TRBJ2-1,CASSDLRLGNEQFF,TGTGCCAGCAGTGACCTGAGGCTAGGCAATGAGCAGTTCTTC
-,-,TRBV10-3,TRBJ2-7,CAISDPSRDYEQYF,TGTGCCATCAGTGACCCTAGCCGTGACTACGAGCAGTACTTC
-,-,TRBV11-3,TRBJ2-1,CASSSENNEQFF,TGTGCCAGCAGCTCCGAGAACAATGAGCAGTTCTTC
TRBD1,few,TRBV5-6,TRBJ2-5,CASSIGTGNGETQYF,TGTGCCAGCAGCATTGGGACAGGGAACGGAGAGACCCAGTACTTC
TRBD2,-,TRBV12-3/TRBV12-4,TRBJ2-1,CASSPAGVEQFF,TGTGCCAGCAGTCCGGCGGGAGTTGAGCAGTTCTTC
-,-,TRBV30,TRBJ2-1,CAWSLLAAAELNEQFF,TGTGCCTGGAGCCTCCTGGCGGCGGCTGAACTCAATGAGCAGTTCTTC
TRBD2,-,TRBV3-1/TRBV3-2,TRBJ2-1,CASSQDGLAGGAYNEQFF,TGTGCCAGCAGCCAAGATGGGCTAGCGGGAGGAGCCTACAATGAGCAGTTCTTC
TRBD1,-,TRBV5-6,TRBJ2-7,CASDPLGQGSDEQYF,TGTGCCAGCGACCCCCTCGGACAGGGGAGTGACGAGCAGTACTTC
-,-,TRBV30,TRBJ1-3,CAWRVGGGNTIYF,TGTGCCTGGAGAGTAGGGGGTGGAAACACCATATATTTT
-,few,TRBV30,TRBJ2-1,CACPMSSYNEQFF,TGTGCCTGCCCAATGAGCTCCTACAATGAGCAGTTCTTC
TRBD2,-,TRBV19,TRBJ2-1,CASSPIFSGTTNNNEQFF,TGTGCCAGTAGTCCGATCTTTTCCGGGACTACAAACAACAATGAGCAGTTCTTC